Listed below are T cell receptor beta chains from one sample, sequenced in a study of breast tumors, draining lymph nodes, adjacent tissues. MiXCR was run by TCRdb on the multiplex PCR reads, yielding one entry per CDR3 protein. The repertoire includes some 83,000 distinct CDR3 sequences, about 20% of them detected once, and about 2.2% sits in the top ten. The sequenced sample was axillary lymph node tissue. The source of these receptors is a female donor with breast cancer. Some clones in this sample may be carry-over from other donors' samples. Both conserved end residues are part of each CDR3. The order of the fields is clone size, D gene, J gene, V gene, CDR3 protein, CDR3 DNA. The D gene is left open where the match is weak. Clone sizes are given selectively: once, few, many, or a class where the clone is expanded.

>.|.|TRBJ2-7|TRBV20-1
CSAGERVLREQYF
TGCAGTGCTGGCGAGAGGGTCTTGCGAGAGCAGTACTTC
>many|TRBD2|TRBJ2-1|TRBV9
CASSAGTKQFF
TGTGCCAGCAGCGCAGGGACTAAGCAGTTCTTC
>many|.|TRBJ2-1|TRBV5-1
CASSLGASVNNEQFF
TGCGCCAGCAGCTTGGGGGCTAGCGTGAACAATGAGCAGTTCTTC
>many|.|TRBJ2-7|TRBV12-3/TRBV12-4
CASSRPGYEQYF
TGTGCCAGCAGCCGGCCGGGCTACGAGCAGTACTTC
>many|.|TRBJ2-5|TRBV10-3
CAISEPGLHQETQYF
TGTGCCATCAGTGAGCCGGGACTGCATCAAGAGACCCAGTACTTC
>many|.|TRBJ1-5|TRBV7-9
CASSLETDQPQHF
TGTGCCAGCAGCTTAGAAACCGATCAGCCCCAGCATTTT
>many|TRBD1|TRBJ1-4|TRBV6-1
CATTTGGREKLFF
TGTGCCACCACAACAGGGGGCAGGGAAAAACTGTTTTTT
>many|TRBD1|TRBJ2-7|TRBV15
CATSRDRGPYEQYF
TGTGCCACCAGCAGAGACAGGGGGCCATACGAGCAGTACTTC
>many|TRBD2|TRBJ2-1|TRBV9
CASSVAGGTVGEQFF
TGTGCCAGCAGCGTAGCGGGAGGGACGGTCGGTGAGCAGTTCTTC
>many|.|TRBJ2-7|TRBV11-3
CASSFRDTSNYEQYF
TGTGCCAGCAGCTTCCGGGACACCTCAAACTACGAGCAGTACTTC
>many|.|TRBJ2-7|TRBV13
CASSSSAEGGSYEQYF
TGTGCCAGCAGCTCCTCAGCGGAGGGGGGCTCCTACGAGCAGTACTTC
>many|.|TRBJ2-1|TRBV12-3/TRBV12-4
CASSEGNEQFF
TGTGCCAGCAGCGAGGGCAATGAGCAGTTCTTC
>many|.|TRBJ2-2|TRBV6-2/TRBV6-3
CASKLASTGELFF
TGTGCCAGCAAACTAGCCTCAACCGGGGAGCTGTTTTTT
>many|TRBD1|TRBJ2-2|TRBV11-2
CASSFFPGQGVAANTGELFF
TGTGCCAGCAGCTTTTTCCCGGGACAGGGGGTTGCCGCGAACACCGGGGAGCTGTTTTTT
>.|.|TRBJ1-1|TRBV29-1
CSGKGGTEAFF
TGCAGCGGCAAGGGAGGCACTGAAGCTTTCTTT
>many|.|TRBJ2-2|TRBV4-1
CASSPTGEQGGTGELFF
TGCGCCAGCAGCCCCACCGGAGAACAGGGAGGCACCGGGGAGCTGTTTTTT
>many|.|TRBJ2-5|TRBV4-2
CASSQSGAREETQYF
TGTGCCAGCAGCCAATCGGGGGCGCGGGAAGAGACCCAGTACTTC
>few|TRBD2|TRBJ2-7|TRBV4-2
CASSQDLAGLAAYEQYF
TGTGCCAGCAGCCAAGATTTGGCGGGACTAGCGGCCTACGAGCAGTACTTC
>medium-sized|TRBD2|TRBJ2-3|TRBV10-3
CAISHSGRQEDTQYF
TGTGCCATCAGCCATAGCGGGAGACAGGAAGATACGCAGTATTTT
>many|.|TRBJ2-7|TRBV7-3
CASSTEYQGSLYF
TGTGCCAGCAGCACCGAGTACCAGGGCTCCCTGTACTTC
>many|TRBD2|TRBJ2-1|TRBV7-2
CASSLRTLGTSFNEQFF
TGTGCCAGCAGCCTACGTACCCTGGGGACTAGCTTCAATGAGCAGTTCTTC
>many|.|TRBJ1-2|TRBV6-1
CASSDYGYTF
TGTGCCAGCAGTGATTATGGCTACACCTTC
>many|.|TRBJ2-1|TRBV7-8
CASSPEATTPVEQFF
TGTGCCAGCAGCCCAGAGGCTACGACTCCCGTAGAGCAGTTCTTC
>many|.|TRBJ2-3|TRBV2
CASRGLGISTDTQYF
TGTGCCAGCCGAGGACTTGGGATTAGCACAGATACGCAGTATTTT
>many|TRBD2|TRBJ2-2|TRBV7-2
CASSLGLATGELFF
TGTGCCAGCAGCTTAGGACTAGCGACCGGGGAGCTGTTTTTT
>few|TRBD1|TRBJ2-1|TRBV28
CASRTDRAYNEQFF
TGTGCCAGCAGGACGGACAGGGCTTACAATGAGCAGTTCTTC
>many|.|TRBJ2-7|TRBV6-1
CASSEARERSYEQYF
TGTGCCAGCAGTGAAGCCCGGGAGCGGTCCTACGAGCAGTACTTC
>many|.|TRBJ2-5|TRBV6-5
CASSSHGWQETQYF
TGTGCCAGCAGTTCTCATGGGTGGCAGGAGACCCAGTACTTC
>many|.|TRBJ1-2|TRBV11-3
CASSLGRDNYGYTF
TGTGCCAGCAGCTTAGGACGGGACAACTATGGCTACACCTTC
>many|.|TRBJ1-3|TRBV11-3
CASSPGPGGTGNTIYF
TGTGCCAGCAGCCCAGGACCGGGAGGGACTGGAAACACCATATATTTT
>.|.|TRBJ1-6|TRBV28
CASSLWRGGRHSPLHF
TGTGCCAGCAGTTTATGGCGCGGGGGAAGGCATTCACCCCTCCACTTT
>many|TRBD1|TRBJ2-2|TRBV6-1
CASRGGTGGTGELFF
TGTGCCAGCCGGGGGGGGACAGGGGGCACCGGGGAGCTGTTTTTT
>many|.|TRBJ2-2|TRBV12-3/TRBV12-4
CASSLGGSLTNTGELFF
TGTGCCAGCAGTTTAGGGGGTAGCCTTACGAACACCGGGGAGCTGTTTTTT
>few|.|TRBJ2-5|TRBV28
CATWGQAGNSWLAGTQYF
TGTGCCACCTGGGGGCAGGCAGGGAACTCGTGGCTTGCGGGGACCCAGTACTTC
>many|.|TRBJ1-3|TRBV20-1
CSAFGQSGNTIYF
TGCAGTGCTTTCGGCCAGTCTGGAAACACCATATATTTT
>many|.|TRBJ2-3|TRBV12-3/TRBV12-4
CASSAPRLVGPDTQYF
TGTGCCAGCAGCGCCCCTCGACTAGTCGGCCCAGATACGCAGTATTTT
>many|.|TRBJ2-2|TRBV19
CASSIAQRAWELFF
TGTGCCAGTAGTATAGCACAGCGTGCTTGGGAGCTGTTTTTT
>many|TRBD1|TRBJ2-5|TRBV5-1
CASSVGQGQETQYF
TGCGCCAGCAGCGTAGGACAGGGCCAAGAGACCCAGTACTTC
>few|.|TRBJ2-5|TRBV28
CASSLMGRETQYF
TGTGCCAGCAGTTTAATGGGTCGCGAGACCCAGTACTTC
>many|.|TRBJ1-3|TRBV25-1
CASSKAGGGRRSGNTIYF
TGTGCCAGCAGTAAAGCGGGCGGGGGACGGCGCTCTGGAAACACCATATATTTT
>many|TRBD1|TRBJ1-2|TRBV7-9
CASSSQGGQRHLNYGYTF
TGTGCCAGCAGCTCTCAAGGGGGACAGAGACACCTTAACTATGGCTACACCTTC
>many|.|TRBJ1-5|TRBV19
CASSLPDSTNQPQHF
TGTGCCAGTAGCCTACCCGACAGCACCAATCAGCCCCAGCATTTT
>many|TRBD2|TRBJ2-3|TRBV7-3
CASSSGTSGTDSTDTQYF
TGTGCCAGCAGCTCAGGGACTAGCGGGACCGATAGCACAGATACGCAGTATTTT
>many|.|TRBJ1-5|TRBV4-3
CASSQDSQSNQPQHF
TGCGCCAGCAGCCAAGATAGTCAGAGCAATCAGCCCCAGCATTTT
>many|TRBD1|TRBJ2-7|TRBV5-5
CASSLIPGQGYYEQYF
TGTGCCAGCAGCTTAATACCGGGACAGGGATACTACGAGCAGTACTTC
>.|TRBD1|TRBJ2-5|TRBV11-2
CASSLRTGTQYF
TGTGCCAGCAGCCTCAGGACAGGGACCCAGTACTTC
>many|.|TRBJ2-7|TRBV20-1
CSARDRGQPSYEQYF
TGCAGTGCTAGAGATCGAGGACAGCCTTCCTACGAGCAGTACTTC
>many|TRBD2|TRBJ2-7|TRBV20-1
CSGGREPYEQYF
TGCAGTGGGGGGAGGGAACCCTACGAGCAGTACTTC